This is a list of T cell receptor beta chains from one sample in a study of long-term antiretroviral therapy in people with HIV. Assay used: immunoSEQ multiplex PCR; TCRdb lists only in-frame clones, some missing. The table shows 20,000 or so clones, with 79% occurring only once. The specimen was unsorted PBMCs, collected at the start of antiretroviral therapy, before treatment. The receptors shown here come from a man aged 18 to 29 with HIV. CDR3s include the opening cysteine and the closing phenylalanine or tryptophan. D genes are given only for firm matches. Size values are once, few and many counts, or a class for expanded clones, and some rows have none.

TRBJ2-7 | . | TRBV2 | . | TGTGCCAGCAGAGTACAGGAAGGTCTCTACGAGCAGTACTTC | CASRVQEGLYEQYF
TRBJ2-2 | . | TRBV6-1 | . | TGTGCCAGCTGTTTCCTCCGCGGTTACACCGGGGAGCTGTTTTTT | CASCFLRGYTGELFF
TRBJ2-7 | once | TRBV5-6 | TRBD2 | TGTGCCAGCAGTAGTGGCGGGAGTGTCTACGAGCAGTACTTC | CASSSGGSVYEQYF
TRBJ1-4 | . | TRBV27 | . | TGTGCCAGCAGTTTGGGACTGAATGAAAAACTGTTTTTT | CASSLGLNEKLFF
TRBJ2-5 | . | TRBV6-5 | . | TGTGCCAGCAGTAGAAACAGGGATCGGCAGACCCAGTACTTC | CASSRNRDRQTQYF
TRBJ2-7 | . | TRBV5-4 | TRBD1 | TGTGCCAGCAGCCCGGACAGGTTCTCCTACGAGCAGTACTTC | CASSPDRFSYEQYF
TRBJ2-7 | . | TRBV19 | TRBD2 | TGTGCCAGTAGTCCGGGACTAGCGGGATTCTACGAGCAGTACTTC | CASSPGLAGFYEQYF
TRBJ2-2 | . | TRBV7-3 | . | TGTGCCAGCAGCTTAACGTCGGCGATCCACCGGGAGCTGTTTTTT | CASSLTSAIHRELFF
TRBJ2-7 | few | TRBV7-8 | TRBD1 | TGTGCCAGCAGCTTAGATGGGACAGGGGCGAGTGAGCAGTACTTC | CASSLDGTGASEQYF
TRBJ1-2 | . | TRBV2 | . | TGTGCCAGCAGTGAACGCCACCCCAACTATGGCTACACCTTC | CASSERHPNYGYTF
TRBJ2-1 | few | TRBV9 | TRBD2 | TGTGCCAGCAGCGTAGTGGCGGGAGCTGGCGATGAGCAGTTCTTC | CASSVVAGAGDEQFF
TRBJ2-7 | . | TRBV11-3 | TRBD2 | TGTGCCAGCAGCTTACTAGCGGGAGCCGGCGGGGAGCAGTACTTC | CASSLLAGAGGEQYF
TRBJ2-1 | . | TRBV4-3 | . | TGCGCCAGCAGCCAAGAACGCGGACCACGTACTGAGCAGTTCTTC | CASSQERGPRTEQFF
TRBJ2-1 | . | TRBV21-1 | . | TGTGCCAGCTCCCTCCAGGGGGTCTCCTACAATGAGCAGTTCTTC | CASSLQGVSYNEQFF
TRBJ2-3 | . | TRBV28 | . | TGTGCCAGCAAAGCGAGGCCCCCACCAGATACGCAGTATTTT | CASKARPPPDTQYF
TRBJ2-7 | medium-sized | TRBV29-1 | TRBD1 | TGCAGCGTTGAAGAGGGGGACAGGGGCTACGAGCAGTACTTC | CSVEEGDRGYEQYF
TRBJ2-6 | medium-sized | TRBV9 | . | TGTGCCAGCAGGGGAGACGGGGCCAACGTCCTGACTTTC | CASRGDGANVLTF
TRBJ1-3 | . | TRBV28 | . | TGTGCCAGTACGGGACAACGAAACACCATATATTTT | CASTGQRNTIYF
TRBJ2-7 | . | TRBV7-9 | TRBD2 | TGTGCCAGCAGCCCACAACCTAGCGGAGGTTCCTACGAGCAGTACTTC | CASSPQPSGGSYEQYF
TRBJ2-1 | . | TRBV4-2 | TRBD2 | TGTGCCAGCAGCCAAGACGGGACTAGCGGGAGCTCCTACAATGAGCAGTTCTTC | CASSQDGTSGSSYNEQFF
TRBJ1-5 | once | TRBV7-2 | . | TGTGCCAGCAGCTCGTGGGGCAGGGGAGAAAATCAGCCCCAGCATTTT | CASSSWGRGENQPQHF
TRBJ2-7 | . | TRBV28 | . | TGTGCCAGCAGTTTGTTTAGGGGATACGAGCAGTACTTC | CASSLFRGYEQYF
TRBJ2-1 | once | TRBV28 | TRBD1 | TGTGCCAGCAGGCTACACAGGGGCGCACCCTACAATGAGCAGTTCTTC | CASRLHRGAPYNEQFF
TRBJ2-5 | . | TRBV14 | . | TGTGCCAGCAGCCAAAGTCGTGGCAGCTTAGAGACCCAGTACTTC | CASSQSRGSLETQYF
TRBJ1-2 | . | TRBV18 | TRBD1 | TGTGCCAGCTCACCAACTCCCGGGACAGGGGGACCAAATAACTATGGCTACACCTTC | CASSPTPGTGGPNNYGYTF
TRBJ2-3 | . | TRBV6-5 | . | TGTGCCAGCAGTAGAAATAGGGATACGCAGTATTTT | CASSRNRDTQYF
TRBJ2-5 | . | TRBV27 | TRBD2 | TGTGCCAGCAGTTCCTGGACTAGCGGGAGTGAGACCCAGTACTTC | CASSSWTSGSETQYF
TRBJ1-1 | . | TRBV4-3 | . | TGCGCCAGCAGCCAAGAAGGGGTCGGGAATGAAGCTTTCTTT | CASSQEGVGNEAFF
TRBJ2-3 | . | TRBV5-1 | . | TGCGCCGACCGGGACCCGAATACAGATACGCAGTATTTT | CADRDPNTDTQYF
TRBJ2-7 | . | TRBV27 | . | TGTGCCAGCGGATGGGGTTCATCCTACGAGCAGTACTTC | CASGWGSSYEQYF
TRBJ2-3 | . | TRBV7-9 | TRBD2 | TGTGCCAGCAGCTTATACGGTAGCGGGAGGAAACGCACAGATACGCAGTATTTT | CASSLYGSGRKRTDTQYF
TRBJ1-2 | . | TRBV28 | . | TGTGCCAGCTATCTATCAGGGGTTGGCTACACCTTC | CASYLSGVGYTF
TRBJ1-3 | . | TRBV6-7 | TRBD1 | TGTGCCAGCCAAGATATCAGGGGGATGACTGGAAACACCATATATTTT | CASQDIRGMTGNTIYF
TRBJ2-7 | medium-sized | TRBV15 | . | TGTGCCACCAGCAGGGAGACGACAGCCAGCTCCTACGAGCAGTACTTC | CATSRETTASSYEQYF
TRBJ2-7 | . | TRBV9 | . | TGTGCCAGCAGCGTCCGGGACATGTCCTACGAGCAGTACTTC | CASSVRDMSYEQYF
TRBJ2-7 | . | TRBV4-3 | . | TGCGCCAGCAGCCAAGATGAGGCAGGGCTCCCCTACGAGCAGTACTTC | CASSQDEAGLPYEQYF
TRBJ2-7 | . | TRBV28 | TRBD2 | TGTGCCAGCAGCCCCTTGACGAGGACTAGTGTAACCTACGAGCAGTACTTC | CASSPLTRTSVTYEQYF
TRBJ2-7 | . | TRBV4-3 | . | TGCGCCAGCAGCCAAGATTTACGATTGAGCTCCTACGAGCAGTACTTC | CASSQDLRLSSYEQYF
TRBJ2-7 | large | TRBV5-6 | . | TGTGCCAGCAGCTTGGGGGACAACTCCTACGAGCAGTACTTC | CASSLGDNSYEQYF
TRBJ2-2 | . | TRBV13 | . | TGTGCCAGCAGCCCCGCCGGGGCCGGGGAGCTGTTTTTT | CASSPAGAGELFF
TRBJ2-7 | . | TRBV7-9 | . | TGTGCCAGCAGCTTACCGACTAGGGCCTACGAGCAGTACTTC | CASSLPTRAYEQYF
TRBJ2-1 | . | TRBV9 | TRBD1 | TGTGCCAGCAGCGGTCGGACAGGGGGCTCCTACAATGAGCAGTTCTTC | CASSGRTGGSYNEQFF
TRBJ2-6 | . | TRBV4-3 | . | TGCGCCAGCAGCCAAGGGATCGCTGGGGCCAACGTCCTGACTTTC | CASSQGIAGANVLTF
TRBJ1-5 | . | TRBV5-6 | TRBD1 | TGTGCCAGCAGCTCAGGGGGCTATCAGCCCCAGCATTTT | CASSSGGYQPQHF
TRBJ2-3 | . | TRBV6-6 | . | TGTGCCAGCAGCCCAGACCCCCGTTACACAGATACGCAGTATTTT | CASSPDPRYTDTQYF
TRBJ1-5 | medium-sized | TRBV28 | . | TGTGCCAGCAGTTTATTTTTAGGGGTTAGCCAGCCCCAGCATTTT | CASSLFLGVSQPQHF
TRBJ2-5 | . | TRBV29-1 | TRBD2 | TGCAGCGTTAGCCCTGGGGGGGGACAAGAGACCCAGTACTTC | CSVSPGGGQETQYF
TRBJ1-1 | . | TRBV19 | . | TGTGCCAGTATGACGTTTACTGAAGCTTTCTTT | CASMTFTEAFF
TRBJ2-5 | . | TRBV13 | TRBD2 | TGTGCCAGCAGTCACAGGACTAGCCGCCAAGAGACCCAGTACTTC | CASSHRTSRQETQYF
TRBJ2-5 | . | TRBV13 | TRBD2 | TGTGCCAGCAGTCTAGCGGGCCACTATCAAGAGACCCAGTACTTC | CASSLAGHYQETQYF
TRBJ2-2 | . | TRBV4-3 | . | TGCGCCAGCAGCCCATTCACCGGGGAGCTGTTTTTT | CASSPFTGELFF
TRBJ2-2 | . | TRBV7-9 | TRBD2 | TGTGCCAGCAGTTTTGGAGCGGGATTTTACACCGGGGAGCTGTTTTTT | CASSFGAGFYTGELFF
TRBJ1-5 | once | TRBV10-3 | . | TGTGCCATCAGTGGGTCCGGGGTTGCGGAGCCCCAGCATTTT | CAISGSGVAEPQHF
TRBJ1-2 | few | TRBV4-1 | . | TGCGCCAGCAGCCACGGCTTAGGGGGGAAGGACTATGGCTACACCTTC | CASSHGLGGKDYGYTF
TRBJ2-4 | . | TRBV25-1 | TRBD2 | TGTGCCACCCGGACTAGCGGGGCCAAAAACATTCAGTACTTC | CATRTSGAKNIQYF
TRBJ2-1 | . | TRBV7-2 | TRBD2 | TGTGCCAGCAGCCCCGGGACTAGCAGAAATGAGCAGTTCTTC | CASSPGTSRNEQFF
TRBJ1-3 | few | TRBV11-2 | . | TGTGCCAGCAGCTTAGATGTATCCCTTCTCTCTGGAAACACCATATATTTT | CASSLDVSLLSGNTIYF
TRBJ2-7 | . | TRBV2 | . | TGTGCCAGCAGTGCTGGTCGGAGACTCTACGAGCAGTACTTC | CASSAGRRLYEQYF
TRBJ2-1 | . | TRBV15 | . | TGTGCCACAGCAGGGATTAGTCTTCACAATGAGCAGTTCTTC | CATAGISLHNEQFF